In its sample, the clone carrying this T cell receptor (beta chain) was seen many times. The target antigen is unknown. TCRdb re-derived calls from the 5' RACE reads in MiXCR, one entry per CDR3 protein. Of 50,000 or so distinct CDR3 sequences listed, 3% to 3.5% are singletons. V was cut by 5 bases and J by 0 bases, with 9 bases left in between. This CDR3 has 13 amino acids. The germline CDR1 and CDR2 sequences are SGHRS and YFSETQ. This sample was included in a study of neurological immune-mediated disorders. The study's findings and limits: The repertoires of 18 of 34 multiple sclerosis patients were placed by phylogenetic grouping in a single related-CDR3 cluster, which may be a signature.

The sequencing sample was made of PBMCs. The TCR comes from a middle-aged man with multiple sclerosis. The chain uses TRBV5-1 and TRBJ2-7, with a tentative D call TRBD1 (6 bases). In DNA form, the CDR3 reads TGCGCCAGCAGTCCGGACAGCTCCTACGAGCAGTACTTC. Translating gives CASSPDSSYEQYF.